This is a list of T cell receptor beta chains from one sample in a study of CD8+ T cells in alopecia areata. Sequencing was performed with immunoSEQ multiplex PCR; in TCRdb, only in-frame clones are kept and a portion is missing. Of around 120,000 clones detected, 53% appear once; the ten largest clones hold around 0.46%. Sequencing was performed on CD4+ T cells sorted from blood, taken at week 4, from a patient treated with tofacitinib. All receptors come from a human donor with alopecia areata. The CDR3 runs from the conserved cysteine through the conserved F or W. D genes are given only for firm matches. Clone size is not always given. Where it is, it says once, few, many or a class for expanded clones.

J gene: TRBJ2-1; V gene: TRBV5-1; clone size: NA; D gene: NA; CDR3 length: 12; CDR3 protein: CASSLPGIEQFF; CDR3 DNA: TGCGCCAGCAGCTTGCCAGGGATTGAGCAGTTCTTC
J gene: TRBJ2-1; V gene: TRBV9; clone size: once; D gene: NA; CDR3 length: 12; CDR3 protein: CASSVELGEQFF; CDR3 DNA: TGTGCCAGCTCGGTGGAGTTGGGTGAGCAGTTCTTC
J gene: TRBJ2-1; V gene: TRBV5-4; clone size: NA; D gene: TRBD2; CDR3 length: 17; CDR3 protein: CASSLVWASGGPNEQFF; CDR3 DNA: TGTGCCAGCAGCTTGGTATGGGCTAGCGGGGGGCCGAATGAGCAGTTCTTC
J gene: TRBJ2-6; V gene: TRBV5-1; clone size: few; D gene: NA; CDR3 length: 11; CDR3 protein: CASRSANVLTF; CDR3 DNA: TGCGCCAGCAGGTCGGCCAACGTCCTGACTTTC
J gene: TRBJ2-2; V gene: TRBV7-3; clone size: few; D gene: TRBD2; CDR3 length: 16; CDR3 protein: CASSLELAGLSGELFF; CDR3 DNA: TGTGCCAGCAGCTTAGAACTAGCGGGACTGTCCGGGGAGCTGTTTTTT
J gene: TRBJ2-1; V gene: TRBV7-9; clone size: NA; D gene: NA; CDR3 length: 15; CDR3 protein: CASSHSGTSYNEQFF; CDR3 DNA: TGTGCCAGCAGCCATTCCGGGACCTCGTACAATGAGCAGTTCTTC
J gene: TRBJ2-2; V gene: TRBV5-1; clone size: few; D gene: TRBD1; CDR3 length: 14; CDR3 protein: CASSSGQDTGELFF; CDR3 DNA: TGCGCCAGCAGCTCGGGACAGGACACCGGGGAGCTGTTTTTT
J gene: TRBJ2-5; V gene: TRBV15; clone size: NA; D gene: TRBD1; CDR3 length: 14; CDR3 protein: CATSTDRGRETQYF; CDR3 DNA: TGTGCCACCAGCACTGACAGGGGACGAGAGACCCAGTACTTC
J gene: TRBJ2-3; V gene: TRBV5-1; clone size: once; D gene: NA; CDR3 length: 12; CDR3 protein: CASSFQGDTQYF; CDR3 DNA: TGCGCCAGCAGCTTCCAGGGGGATACGCAGTATTTT
J gene: TRBJ2-4; V gene: TRBV2; clone size: few; D gene: NA; CDR3 length: 15; CDR3 protein: CASSEGVFSKNIQYF; CDR3 DNA: TGTGCCAGCAGTGAAGGGGTGTTCTCCAAAAACATTCAGTACTTC
J gene: TRBJ1-1; V gene: TRBV29-1; clone size: few; D gene: NA; CDR3 length: 13; CDR3 protein: CSGRQMGDTEAFF; CDR3 DNA: TGCAGCGGACGACAGATGGGAGACACTGAAGCTTTCTTT
J gene: TRBJ2-7; V gene: TRBV29-1; clone size: NA; D gene: TRBD1; CDR3 length: 11; CDR3 protein: CSAGQGYEQYF; CDR3 DNA: TGCAGCGCGGGACAGGGTTACGAGCAGTACTTC
J gene: TRBJ1-5; V gene: TRBV30; clone size: NA; D gene: NA; CDR3 length: 14; CDR3 protein: CAWTRDYRDQPQHF; CDR3 DNA: TGTGCCTGGACCCGGGACTATCGCGATCAGCCCCAGCATTTT
J gene: TRBJ2-1; V gene: TRBV5-1; clone size: NA; D gene: TRBD2; CDR3 length: 16; CDR3 protein: CASSFGTSGGAGEQFF; CDR3 DNA: TGCGCCAGCAGCTTCGGGACTAGCGGGGGGGCCGGTGAGCAGTTCTTC
J gene: TRBJ1-4; V gene: TRBV20-1; clone size: many; D gene: NA; CDR3 length: 11; CDR3 protein: CSASRQEKLFF; CDR3 DNA: TGCAGTGCTTCTCGGCAGGAAAAACTGTTTTTT
J gene: TRBJ1-1; V gene: TRBV5-1; clone size: once; D gene: NA; CDR3 length: 14; CDR3 protein: CASSGGQPNTEAFF; CDR3 DNA: TGCGCCAGCAGCGGGGGACAACCGAACACTGAAGCTTTCTTT
J gene: TRBJ2-4; V gene: TRBV21-1; clone size: NA; D gene: NA; CDR3 length: 14; CDR3 protein: CASSKGTGGGIQYF; CDR3 DNA: TGTGCCAGCAGCAAGGGGACAGGGGGCGGCATTCAGTACTTC
J gene: TRBJ2-1; V gene: TRBV11-2; clone size: few; D gene: TRBD2; CDR3 length: 16; CDR3 protein: CASNILAGGPLDEQFF; CDR3 DNA: TGTGCCAGCAACATACTAGCGGGAGGGCCCCTTGATGAGCAGTTCTTC
J gene: TRBJ2-2; V gene: TRBV7-3; clone size: NA; D gene: NA; CDR3 length: 13; CDR3 protein: CASSRGITGELFF; CDR3 DNA: TGTGCCAGCAGCAGGGGGATCACCGGGGAGCTGTTTTTT
J gene: TRBJ1-2; V gene: TRBV25-1; clone size: NA; D gene: NA; CDR3 length: 13; CDR3 protein: CASSEGARYGYTF; CDR3 DNA: TGTGCCAGCAGTGAGGGGGCGAGGTATGGCTACACCTTC
J gene: TRBJ1-2; V gene: TRBV29-1; clone size: NA; D gene: NA; CDR3 length: 11; CDR3 protein: CSVNWGYGYTF; CDR3 DNA: TGCAGCGTTAACTGGGGCTATGGCTACACCTTC
J gene: TRBJ2-3; V gene: TRBV9; clone size: NA; D gene: TRBD1; CDR3 length: 16; CDR3 protein: CASSEGTGTGLYTQYF; CDR3 DNA: TGTGCCAGCAGCGAGGGGACCGGGACAGGGTTGTATACGCAGTATTTT
J gene: TRBJ2-7; V gene: TRBV2; clone size: NA; D gene: NA; CDR3 length: 14; CDR3 protein: CASRVQGNSYEQYF; CDR3 DNA: TGTGCCAGCAGGGTACAGGGAAATTCCTACGAGCAGTACTTC
J gene: TRBJ1-2; V gene: TRBV27; clone size: NA; D gene: TRBD1; CDR3 length: 14; CDR3 protein: CASGDRLLGDGYTF; CDR3 DNA: TGTGCCAGCGGGGACAGACTTCTAGGGGATGGCTACACCTTC
J gene: TRBJ2-1; V gene: TRBV6-5; clone size: NA; D gene: NA; CDR3 length: 16; CDR3 protein: CASSYGLGGGGDEQFF; CDR3 DNA: TGTGCCAGCAGTTACGGGCTCGGGGGAGGCGGTGATGAGCAGTTCTTC
J gene: TRBJ1-4; V gene: TRBV29-1; clone size: medium-sized; D gene: NA; CDR3 length: 12; CDR3 protein: CSVEGVNEKLFF; CDR3 DNA: TGCAGCGTTGAGGGTGTTAATGAAAAACTGTTTTTT
J gene: TRBJ2-2; V gene: TRBV2; clone size: NA; D gene: TRBD1; CDR3 length: 15; CDR3 protein: CASNVHGTESGELFF; CDR3 DNA: TGTGCCAGCAATGTTCATGGGACAGAGAGCGGGGAGCTGTTTTTT
J gene: TRBJ2-1; V gene: TRBV30; clone size: NA; D gene: TRBD2; CDR3 length: 15; CDR3 protein: CAWSPLAAVYNEQFF; CDR3 DNA: TGTGCCTGGAGCCCACTAGCGGCCGTATACAATGAGCAGTTCTTC
J gene: TRBJ2-1; V gene: TRBV10-3; clone size: NA; D gene: NA; CDR3 length: 12; CDR3 protein: CAIGTGFDEQFF; CDR3 DNA: TGTGCCATCGGAACAGGGTTCGATGAGCAGTTCTTC
J gene: TRBJ1-1; V gene: TRBV2; clone size: few; D gene: NA; CDR3 length: 14; CDR3 protein: CASSTGRGNTEAFF; CDR3 DNA: TGTGCCAGCAGTACGGGACGGGGAAACACTGAAGCTTTCTTT
J gene: TRBJ1-1; V gene: TRBV5-1; clone size: NA; D gene: NA; CDR3 length: 14; CDR3 protein: CASSLRGLKPEAFF; CDR3 DNA: TGCGCCAGCAGCTTGCGGGGGCTCAAGCCTGAAGCTTTCTTT
J gene: TRBJ1-4; V gene: TRBV30; clone size: NA; D gene: NA; CDR3 length: 14; CDR3 protein: CAWSDEGKREKLFF; CDR3 DNA: TGTGCCTGGAGTGATGAGGGAAAAAGGGAAAAACTGTTTTTT
J gene: TRBJ2-1; V gene: TRBV19; clone size: few; D gene: NA; CDR3 length: 14; CDR3 protein: CASHRTGTYNEQFF; CDR3 DNA: TGTGCCAGCCATAGAACAGGGACCTACAATGAGCAGTTCTTC
J gene: TRBJ2-4; V gene: TRBV19; clone size: few; D gene: TRBD1; CDR3 length: 13; CDR3 protein: CASSWDRERIQYF; CDR3 DNA: TGTGCCAGTAGTTGGGACAGGGAGAGGATTCAGTACTTC
J gene: TRBJ2-5; V gene: TRBV29-1; clone size: few; D gene: TRBD1; CDR3 length: 15; CDR3 protein: CSVEGGQGTQETQYF; CDR3 DNA: TGCAGCGTTGAGGGGGGACAGGGAACCCAAGAGACCCAGTACTTC